This T cell receptor (beta chain) was found in a study of blood T cell repertoires in COVID-19. Looking at the study overall: Acute and convalescent COVID-19 specimens originated in the United States, Italy and Spain. Sources were T cells, B-cell-depleted T cells, or PBMCs; the material itself was cDNA or gDNA.

Germline V gene data show CDR1 as MNHEY and CDR2 as SVGAGI. The CDR3 spans 16 residues. V trimming: 1 base; J trimming: 3 bases; junction bases outside the gene matches: 6. Authors' processing steps: Reference gene primer amplification gave estimated nucleated cell counts. Sequencing used immunoSEQ multiplex PCR; TCRdb keeps in-frame clones, though not all of them. Clonal size and the V and J genes are those of that table, whereas D and trimming came from the DNA. There are just over 45,000 clones in the sample; more than 75% occur only once, and about 4.7% lies in the top ten. What was sequenced was peripheral blood. The genes are TRBV6-5 and TRBJ2-3; 8 positions agree with TRBD2. This sequence was found in a human donor in a cohort sampled during active COVID-19. In DNA form, the CDR3 reads TGTGCCAGCAGTTACTGGTCGGGAGGGTCGACAGATACGCAGTATTTT. Residues: CASSYWSGGSTDTQYF.